This passage covers 32 T cell receptor beta chains from one sample sequenced in a study of OX40 agonist ivuxolimab in advanced cancers. TCRdb's table, derived via immunoSEQ multiplex PCR, lists solely in-frame clones and lacks some. In the table there are roughly 20,000 clones, 83% of which are singletons. Sequencing was performed on CD4+ or CD8+ T cells sorted from blood, taken in a trial of the OX40 agonist ivuxolimab. The receptors were sampled from an adult with an advanced solid tumor such as melanoma, head and neck, liver or kidney cancer.

As concerns this clone: This may arise from a read error, as a much more abundant clone is one base away. The V call is TRBV6-4, the J call TRBJ1-5, with D possibly TRBD1 on 6 matching bases. CDR1 and CDR2 (germline): MRHNA, SNTAGT. The CDR3 totals 15 residues. The V end lost 0 bases, the J end lost 2 bases, and 8 bases lay between the germline ends. The CDR3 DNA sequence: TGTGCCAGCAGTGACTCGGCAGGGGGCAATCAGCCCCAGCATTTT. Encoded protein: CASSDSAGGNQPQHF.

This clone showed up just once. The chain links TRBV5-6 to TRBJ2-5; TRBD2 matches 8 bases. Germline V gene lookup returns CDR1 SGHDT and CDR2 YYEEEE. The CDR3 runs to 14 residues. Germline trimming cut 3 bases from V and 3 bases from J; bases unmatched to any gene: 4. The CDR3 reads CASSSGAGEETQYF. As DNA, the CDR3 is TGTGCCAGCAGCTCTGGAGCGGGGGAAGAGACCCAGTACTTC.

This chain links TRBV11-2 with TRBJ2-7, with a weak D call TRBD1 (5 bases). Trimming pared 2 bases from V and 5 bases from J, leaving 19 bases between. This CDR3 is built from 16 residues. The germline CDR1 and CDR2 sequences are SGHAT and FQNNGV. The CDR3 is CASSLPGMGSMDEQYF. The CDR3 bases are TGTGCCAGCAGCTTACCAGGGATGGGCTCTATGGACGAGCAGTACTTC. Filled out from reference TRBV11-2 and TRBJ2-7, the complete variable domain reads EAGVAQSPRYKIIEKRQSVAFWCNPISGHATLYWYQQILGQGPKLLIQFQNNGVVDDSQLPKDRFSAERLKGVDSTLKIQPAKLEDSAVYLCASSLPGMGSMDEQYFGPGTRLTVT.

This rearrangement joins TRBV4-3 to TRBJ1-2; TRBD1 agrees at 10 bases. The CDR3 runs 16 residues. Germline trimming cut 0 bases from V and 6 bases from J; bases unmatched to any gene: 7. Per the germline V gene, CDR1 is LGHNA and CDR2 is YSLEER. The CDR3, as DNA: TGCGCCAGCAGCCAAGATAGAGGGGACAGGGGAGATGGCTACACCTTC. As protein: CASSQDRGDRGDGYTF.

Comment on this clone: The conserved phenylalanine or tryptophan is not found at the CDR3 terminus, so this likely reflects a read error. This sequence joins TRBV27 and TRBJ2-3; 8 bases are a match to TRBD1. CDR1 is MNHEY and CDR2 is SMNVEV in the germline V gene (reference sequence). Trimming took 7 bases from V and 2 from J; bases not matched to a gene: 8. The CDR3 is 15 residues long. In DNA, the CDR3 is TGTGCCAGCACCTTAGGACAGGGCAACACAGATACGCAGTATGTT. Translation: CASTLGQGNTDTQYV.

A word on this clone: A much bigger clone sits one base away, suggesting this may be a read error. The chain is built from TRBV15 and TRBJ2-7; D is possibly TRBD1 (5 bases). Deletions cut 3 bases from V and 6 bases from J, with 18 bases between. The CDR3 contains 15 residues. Germline CDR1 is LNHNV and CDR2 is YYDKDF (reference sequence). Written as DNA, the CDR3 is TGTGCCACCAGCAGCCGTGATGGGGCAGTGGGCGAGCAGTACTTC. It codes for CATSSRDGAVGEQYF.

J is TRBJ2-3 and V is TRBV9; D gene ambiguous. Germline CDR1 SGDLS, CDR2 YYNGEE. Trimming stripped 0 bases from V and 0 bases from J, with 5 bases between. This CDR3 is 14 amino acids long. Here the CDR3 DNA reads TGTGCCAGCAGCGTAGGCGGTAGCACAGATACGCAGTATTTT. Translating it yields CASSVGGSTDTQYF.

A few counts support this clone. The genes are TRBV7-8 and TRBJ2-2; 8 bases are shared with TRBD2. CDR3 length: 14 amino acids. The junction had 10 bases not matched to a gene; V was cut back by 5 bases and J by 11 bases. Germline V gives CDR1 SGHVS, CDR2 FQNEAQ. CDR3 protein: CASSRGGGASELFF. DNA of the CDR3: TGTGCCAGCAGCCGGGGGGGAGGGGCATCCGAGCTGTTTTTT.

This clone was observed a single time. The CDR3 loop reads CAWSVLAANYEQYF. The CDR3 region has the DNA TGTGCCTGGAGTGTCCTAGCGGCCAACTACGAGCAGTACTTC. The chain is built from TRBV30 and TRBJ2-7; TRBD2 agrees at 7 bases. The CDR3 sequence is 14 residues long. V shed 0 bases and J 3 bases; nucleotides not matched to a gene: 5. Germline V CDR1 and CDR2: GTSNPN, SVGIG (reference sequence). Filled out from reference TRBV30 and TRBJ2-7, the complete variable domain reads SQTIHQWPATLVQPVGSPLSLECTVEGTSNPNLYWYRQAAGRGLQLLFYSVGIGQISSEVPQNLSASRPQDRQFILSSKKLLLSDSGFYLCAWSVLAANYEQYFGPGTRLTVT.

The J gene is TRBJ2-7, the V gene TRBV27; 14 bases map to TRBD2. The CDR3 runs to 17 residues. V trimming: 6 bases; J trimming: 3 bases; junction bases outside the gene matches: 10. Looked up from germline, CDR1 is MNHEY and CDR2 is SMNVEV (reference sequence). The DNA for the CDR3 is TGTGCCAGCAGCAACCCTCCGGGACTAGCGGGAGACTACGAGCAGTACTTC. Translation gives CASSNPPGLAGDYEQYF.

The chain couples TRBV28 to TRBJ2-1; TRBD1 matches 7 bases. V shed 5 bases and J 8 bases; nucleotides not matched to a gene: 15. The CDR3 is made up of 16 amino acids. The germline V gene has CDR1 MDHEN and CDR2 SYDVKM. CDR3 in DNA: TGTGCCAGCAGTAGGGCAGGGGGACGCCTCTTTGATGAGCAGTTCTTC. As protein: CASSRAGGRLFDEQFF. Filled out from reference TRBV28 and TRBJ2-1, the complete variable domain reads DVKVTQSSRYLVKRTGEKVFLECVQDMDHENMFWYRQDPGLGLRLIYFSYDVKMKEKGDIPEGYSVSREKKERFSLILESASTNQTSMYLCASSRAGGRLFDEQFFGPGTRLTVL.

The chain uses TRBV7-9 and TRBJ1-1; D perhaps matches TRBD1 (6 bases). CDR3 size: 15 residues. V gave up 3 bases and J gave up 3 bases, with 14 bases separating them. Germline CDR1 SEHNR, CDR2 FQNEAQ (reference sequence). CDR3 residues: CASSLLQGSYTEAFF. In DNA form, the CDR3 reads TGTGCCAGCAGCTTGCTCCAGGGGTCTTACACTGAAGCTTTCTTT.

This chain uses TRBV6-5 with TRBJ2-7; D ambiguous. CDR1 and CDR2 from the germline V gene are MNHEY and SVGAGI. This CDR3 has 12 residues. The V gene lost 2 bases and the J gene lost 3 bases, with 5 bases spanning the gap. The CDR3 is CASSYRDYEQYF. CDR3 bases: TGTGCCAGCAGTTACAGGGACTACGAGCAGTACTTC.

This clone was found once. The same CDR3 can be traced to other DNA sequences in this sample. This sequence joins TRBV7-9 and TRBJ2-2; 9 nucleotides match TRBD1. The CDR3 consists of 16 residues. Unmatched junction bases numbered 15, after V lost 9 bases and J lost 7 bases. Per the germline V gene, CDR1 is SEHNR and CDR2 is FQNEAQ (reference sequence). DNA for the CDR3: TGTGCCAGTAGCCCTCCGGGACAGGGATGGGGCGGGGAGCTGTTTTTT. It yields the protein CASSPPGQGWGGELFF.

This clone was recorded only once. This chain links TRBV2 with TRBJ2-5; 11 bases match TRBD1. The germline V gene encodes CDR1 SNHLY and CDR2 FYNNEI. The CDR3 runs 16 residues. V lost 3 bases to trimming and J lost 6 bases; unmatched junction nucleotides: 9. Here the CDR3 reads CASSDTPGTGGKTQYF. CDR3 nucleotides: TGTGCCAGCAGTGACACCCCCGGGACAGGGGGGAAGACCCAGTACTTC. Variable domain in full (rest from reference TRBV2 and TRBJ2-5): EPEVTQTPSHQVTQMGQEVILRCVPISNHLYFYWYRQILGQKVEFLVSFYNNEISEKSEIFDDQFSVERPDGSNFTLKIRSTKLEDSAMYFCASSDTPGTGGKTQYFGPGTRLLVL.

V and J are TRBV27 and TRBJ1-1; a weak D match, TRBD1 (6 bases). Trimming removed 6 bases at V and 1 base at J, with 15 bases between. The CDR3 spans 15 residues. Germline V gene data show CDR1 as MNHEY and CDR2 as SMNVEV (reference sequence). In DNA, the CDR3 is TGTGCCAGCAGAGCCGTGGGGGGCGGGAACACTGAAGCTTTCTTT. This gives the protein CASRAVGGGNTEAFF.

The J gene is TRBJ2-7, the V gene TRBV7-3; a possible D gene is TRBD1 (6 bases). In germline, CDR1 is SGHTA, CDR2 FQGTGA. The CDR3 extends over 14 amino acids. V was trimmed by 6 bases and J by 0 bases, leaving 12 bases between them. CDR3 in amino acids: CASSITGNSYEQYF. In nucleotides, the CDR3 is TGTGCCAGCAGTATTACAGGGAACTCCTACGAGCAGTACTTC.

The table lists this clone with a count of one. This chain joins TRBV9 and TRBJ2-1; either TRBD1 or TRBD2 may supply D (5 bases each). Per the germline V gene, CDR1 is SGDLS and CDR2 is YYNGEE. V gave up 3 bases and J gave up 0 bases, with 19 bases separating them. This CDR3 contains 18 residues. CDR3 DNA: TGTGCCAGCAGCGCGAGATCGAGGGGCCTTATCTCCTACAATGAGCAGTTCTTC. It codes for CASSARSRGLISYNEQFF.

J is TRBJ2-3 and V is TRBV9; D is perhaps TRBD1 (5 bases). Trimming took 3 bases from V and 4 from J, leaving 18 bases between them. Germline V gene data show CDR1 as SGDLS and CDR2 as YYNGEE. CDR3 length: 16 residues. The chain's CDR3 is CASSEGSSLMADTQYF. DNA of the CDR3: TGTGCCAGCAGCGAGGGGTCCTCCCTAATGGCAGATACGCAGTATTTT.

The V call is TRBV2, the J call TRBJ1-5; D gene uncertain. The germline gives CDR1 SNHLY, CDR2 FYNNEI. The CDR3 sequence is 13 residues long. Trimming removed 5 bases at V and 4 bases at J, with 9 bases between. In DNA form, the CDR3 reads TGTGCCAGCAGTCTAGGAGATAATCAGCCCCAGCATTTT. Translated, it gives CASSLGDNQPQHF.

The CDR3 nucleotides read TGTGCCAGCAGTCTCGGGGAGACCCAGTACTTC. Its protein is CASSLGETQYF. The chain uses TRBV2 and TRBJ2-5; the D is unclear. Trimming took off 5 bases at V and 5 bases at J, with 6 bases between the two ends. CDR1 and CDR2 (germline): SNHLY, FYNNEI. The CDR3 is made up of 11 amino acids.

The sample holds a few counts of this clone. The chain employs TRBV5-1 and TRBJ1-1; D is unclear. The V gene lost 1 base and the J gene lost 11 bases, with 18 bases spanning the gap. This CDR3 region has 14 residues. CDR1 SGHRS and CDR2 YFSETQ come from the germline V gene. The CDR3 loop is CASSLSSVGPGAFF. The DNA for the CDR3 is TGCGCCAGCAGCTTGAGTAGTGTGGGTCCCGGGGCTTTCTTT.

The V gene is TRBV6-5, the J gene TRBJ2-7; the D gene is possibly TRBD2 (5 bases). The CDR3 is 14 residues long. In germline, CDR1 is MNHEY, CDR2 SVGAGI. V was clipped by 5 bases and J by 2 bases, with 13 bases between them. The CDR3 region has the DNA TGTGCCAGCAGTCCTGGAAACGGGGCCTACGAGCAGTACTTC. It yields the protein CASSPGNGAYEQYF.

This clone was detected only a few times. This rearrangement joins TRBV7-9 to TRBJ2-7; 8 bases line up with TRBD1. In germline, CDR1 is SEHNR, CDR2 FQNEAQ (reference sequence). With 6 bases clipped from V and 3 bases from J, the junction kept 4 bases outside the gene matches. The CDR3 is made up of 13 amino acids. CDR3 sequence (DNA): TGTGCCAGCAGAGGACAGGGTGTCTACGAGCAGTACTTC. This sequence encodes CASRGQGVYEQYF.

This chain connects TRBV7-6 to TRBJ2-1, with TRBD2 matching over 11 bases. CDR1 and CDR2 (germline): SGHVS, FNYEAQ. This CDR3 has 15 residues. After removal of 5 bases from V and 4 bases from J, the junction contained 4 bases not matched to a gene. In nucleotides, the CDR3 is TGTGCCAGCAGCCAGACTAGCGGGAAGTACAATGAGCAGTTCTTC. It is translated as CASSQTSGKYNEQFF. The complete variable domain, with remaining parts taken from reference TRBV7-6 and TRBJ2-1, reads GAGVSQSPRYKVTKRGQDVALRCDPISGHVSLYWYRQALGQGPEFLTYFNYEAQQDKSGLPNDRFSAERPEGSISTLTIQRTEQRDSAMYRCASSQTSGKYNEQFFGPGTRLTVL.

The chain is built from TRBV7-2 and TRBJ2-7; the D gene could be TRBD1 or TRBD2 (6 bases each). V gave up 4 bases and J gave up 5 bases, with 24 bases separating them. CDR3 length equals 17 residues. CDR1 is SGHTA, CDR2 FQGNSA, per germline. The DNA of the CDR3 is TGTGCCAGCAGCTCGGGGCTTAGGGGGGTCTACCTGAACGAGCAGTACTTC. It specifies CASSSGLRGVYLNEQYF.

The chain is built from TRBV4-2 and TRBJ2-7; tentatively, D is TRBD1 (5 bases). There are 14 residues in the CDR3. Germline V lookup: CDR1 LGHNA, CDR2 YNFKEQ. V gave up 4 bases and J gave up 5 bases, with 15 bases separating them. CDR3 sequence: CASSPSTASHEQYF. CDR3 coding DNA: TGTGCCAGCAGCCCCTCGACAGCGTCCCACGAGCAGTACTTC.

The sample holds many counts of this clone. This sequence joins TRBV7-3 and TRBJ1-4; D is uncertain. V was cut by 0 bases and J by 5 bases, with 10 bases left in between. Germline CDR1 reads SGHTA; CDR2 reads FQGTGA. There are 15 residues in the CDR3. The CDR3: CASSLTSGLNEKLFF. Written as DNA, the CDR3 is TGTGCCAGCAGCTTAACTTCCGGATTGAATGAAAAACTGTTTTTT.

The J gene is TRBJ2-1, the V gene TRBV6-6; 7 bases map to TRBD1. Germline CDR1 and CDR2: MNHNY and SVGAGI (reference sequence). The V gene end was trimmed by 2 bases and the J gene end by 3 bases; junction bases not matched to a gene: 7. CDR3 length: 16 amino acids. The chain's CDR3 is CASSYREAGGYNEQFF. The CDR3 coding sequence is TGTGCCAGCAGTTACAGGGAAGCAGGGGGCTACAATGAGCAGTTCTTC.

The V gene is TRBV7-9, the J gene TRBJ2-1; 10 bases align to TRBD1. The CDR3 extends over 17 amino acids. The germline V gene encodes CDR1 SEHNR and CDR2 FQNEAQ (reference sequence). Trimming removed 0 bases from V and 4 bases from J; junction bases left unmatched: 6. The CDR3 coding sequence is TGTGCCAGCAGCTTAGCGTACCGGGACAGGGGTTACAATGAGCAGTTCTTC. Its translation: CASSLAYRDRGYNEQFF.

The rearrangement joins TRBV4-2 to TRBJ2-7; weak D call: TRBD1 (6 bases). Trimming cost V 3 bases and J 4 bases, with 13 bases left between them. Germline CDR1 reads LGHNA; CDR2 reads YNFKEQ. This CDR3 spans 14 amino acids. The chain's CDR3 is CASSQGQQGYEQYF. CDR3 coding DNA: TGTGCCAGCAGCCAGGGCCAACAGGGATACGAGCAGTACTTC.

The chain links TRBV27 to TRBJ2-2; possible D gene TRBD1, 7 bases. CDR3 length equals 17 residues. V lost 3 bases and J 5 bases, leaving 19 bases between the germline ends. The germline V gene encodes CDR1 MNHEY and CDR2 SMNVEV (reference sequence). DNA for the CDR3: TGTGCCAGCAGTTTTTACACGGAGGGGGCGCGGACCGGGGAGCTGTTTTTT. It codes for CASSFYTEGARTGELFF.